Following are 17 T cell receptor beta chains from one sample sequenced in a study of T-cell memory formation after mild COVID-19. TCRdb called the 5' RACE reads again in MiXCR, with one record for every CDR3 protein. The repertoire holds roughly 550,000 distinct CDR3 sequences, with around 20% as singletons. The specimen sequenced was PBMCs or a T cell subset sorted from them (not recorded which). The source of these receptors is an adult woman who had mild COVID-19 (a few samples of this study predate the infection). Cell type and time point are not known.

The genes are TRBV7-2 and TRBJ2-3; 9 nucleotides match TRBD2. The CDR3 extends over 16 amino acids. V dropped 7 bases and J dropped 0; count of bases not matched to a gene: 8. Germline V gene lookup returns CDR1 SGHTA and CDR2 FQGNSA. CDR3 bases: TGTGCCAGCACCGTATTAGCGGGAGCAAGCACAGATACGCAGTATTTT. Translating it yields CASTVLAGASTDTQYF.

This clonotype was observed a few times. The gene calls are TRBV5-6 and TRBJ2-1, with a weak D call TRBD1 (6 bases). The CDR3 totals 13 residues. Between the trimmed V and J ends, which lost 3 bases and 5 bases, there was a span of 9 bases. Germline CDR1 SGHDT, CDR2 YYEEEE. The CDR3 loop reads CASSSDSNNEQFF. As DNA, the CDR3 is TGTGCCAGCAGCTCGGACAGCAACAATGAGCAGTTCTTC.

This clonotype showed up just a few times. The chain couples TRBV6-2 or TRBV6-3 to TRBJ2-7; TRBD1 aligns across 10 bases. This CDR3 has 16 residues. Germline loops: CDR1 MNHEY, CDR2 SVGEGT. J gave up 7 bases and V 4 bases, and 13 bases lay outside the gene matches. The CDR3 sequence is CASSSPRRDRGKEQYF. CDR3 DNA sequence: TGTGCCAGCAGTTCGCCACGCAGGGACAGGGGTAAGGAGCAGTACTTC.

This clonotype was recorded a few times. CDR3 bases: TGTGCCAGCACCCGAACCCGGCAGGGGGCCACCGGGGAGCTGTTTTTT. The encoded protein is CASTRTRQGATGELFF. V is TRBV7-8 and J is TRBJ2-2, with TRBD1 matching over 8 bases. Germline lookup yields CDR1 SGHVS and CDR2 FQNEAQ. V was clipped by 7 bases and J by 4 bases; unmatched bases: 11. CDR3 length: 16 amino acids. Supplemented by reference TRBV7-8 and TRBJ2-2, the full variable domain reads GAGVSQSPRYKVAKRGQDVALRCDPISGHVSLFWYQQALGQGPEFLTYFQNEAQLDKSGLPSDRFFAERPEGSVSTLKIQRTQQEDSAVYLCASTRTRQGATGELFFGEGSRLTVL.

This sequence joins TRBV7-9 and TRBJ2-3; D remains unclear. This CDR3 region has 17 residues. Germline CDR1 SEHNR, CDR2 FQNEAQ (reference sequence). Trimming pared 5 bases from V and 3 bases from J, leaving 21 bases between. Here the CDR3 reads CASSQPSEVVWTDTQYF. The CDR3 coding sequence is TGTGCCAGCAGCCAACCCTCGGAAGTTGTTTGGACAGATACGCAGTATTTT.

The rearrangement uses TRBV11-2 and TRBJ2-7; 7 nucleotides match TRBD2. The V gene end was trimmed by 5 bases and the J gene end by 3 bases; junction bases not matched to a gene: 28. The V gene's germline CDR1 is SGHAT and CDR2 FQNNGV. This CDR3 has 21 amino acids. CDR3 bases: TGTGCCAGCAGCCCGATCGGGAGGACCGGGACCTCCGGTGGGGGATTCTACGAGCAGTACTTC. Translated: CASSPIGRTGTSGGGFYEQYF.

The V call is TRBV7-2, the J call TRBJ1-2; the D is unclear. V lost 2 bases, J lost 7 bases, and 14 bases lay in between. The CDR3 is 14 amino acids. Per the germline V gene, CDR1 is SGHTA and CDR2 is FQGNSA. The CDR3 region has the DNA TGTGCCAGCAGCTTATTAGGGCTTACTAGTGGCTACACCTTC. Its protein is CASSLLGLTSGYTF.

The V call is TRBV7-8, the J call TRBJ2-5; no firm D call. From germline, CDR1 is SGHVS and CDR2 FQNEAQ. V shed 4 bases and J shed 5 bases, with 11 bases lying between them. The CDR3 spans 13 residues. The CDR3 nucleotides are TGTGCCAGCAGCTCAAGTCGTCGGGAGACCCAGTACTTC. Translation gives CASSSSRRETQYF.

A few counts support this clonotype. The chain uses TRBV11-3 and TRBJ2-2; D gene uncertain. The CDR3 length is 15 residues. V lost 5 bases and J 0 bases, leaving 10 bases between the germline ends. From germline, CDR1 is SGHNT and CDR2 YENEEA. Here the CDR3 reads CASSPWPTNTGELFF. The CDR3 DNA reads TGTGCCAGCAGCCCCTGGCCCACGAACACCGGGGAGCTGTTTTTT. Using reference TRBV11-3 and TRBJ2-2 for the parts outside the CDR3, the full variable domain is EAGVVQSPRYKIIEKKQPVAFWCNPISGHNTLYWYLQNLGQGPELLIRYENEEAVDDSQLPKDRFSAERLKGVDSTLKIQPAELGDSAVYLCASSPWPTNTGELFFGEGSRLTVL.

This clonotype was recorded a few times. The V call is TRBV7-9, the J call TRBJ1-1; possible D gene TRBD1, 5 bases. There are 14 residues in the CDR3. V was cut by 4 bases and J by 1 base, with 10 bases left in between. Looked up from germline, CDR1 is SEHNR and CDR2 is FQNEAQ (reference sequence). CDR3 sequence reads: CASSSGPTNTEAFF. CDR3 DNA: TGTGCCAGCAGCTCGGGACCTACGAACACTGAAGCTTTCTTT.

V is TRBV10-2 and J is TRBJ2-5; 11 bases are shared with TRBD2. The V segment lost 7 bases and the J segment 4 bases; nucleotides outside the gene matches: 2. Per the germline V gene, CDR1 is WSHSY and CDR2 is SAAADI. The CDR3 runs 13 residues. This CDR3 is CASTLAGGETQYF. The CDR3 DNA follows: TGCGCCAGCACCCTAGCGGGAGGAGAGACCCAGTACTTC.

This clonotype was seen more than once but under ten times. The rearrangement uses TRBV29-1 and TRBJ1-2, with D tentatively TRBD1 (5 bases). This CDR3 is 13 amino acids long. The V end lost 6 bases, the J end lost 3 bases, and 14 bases lay between the germline ends. Germline-derived CDR1 and CDR2 are SQVTM and ANQGSEA. The chain's CDR3 is CSVGGVWDYGYTF. In DNA form, the CDR3 reads TGCAGCGTCGGGGGGGTCTGGGACTATGGCTACACCTTC.

The chain employs TRBV4-2 and TRBJ2-7; 8 bases fit TRBD1. The CDR3 contains 15 residues. Germline loops: CDR1 LGHNA, CDR2 YNFKEQ. J was trimmed by 0 bases and V by 0 bases; bases with no gene match: 1. The CDR3 DNA reads TGTGCCAGCAGCCAAGAACAGGGGGGCTCCTACGAGCAGTACTTC. Translation gives CASSQEQGGSYEQYF.

In its sample, this clonotype was seen a few times. The rearrangement links TRBV27 to TRBJ2-5, with TRBD2 identical over 11 bases. There are 16 residues in the CDR3. V was pared by 4 bases and J by 5 bases, with 9 bases of the junction left unmatched. Germline lookup yields CDR1 MNHEY and CDR2 SMNVEV (reference sequence). CDR3 loop: CASSWETSGVRETQYF. The CDR3 DNA reads TGTGCCAGCAGTTGGGAGACTAGCGGGGTGAGGGAGACCCAGTACTTC.

This clonotype was counted between two and nine times. The chain uses TRBV24-1 and TRBJ2-7; D is undetermined. The CDR3 is made up of 14 amino acids. Trimming pared 7 bases from V and 1 base from J, leaving 13 bases between. The V gene's germline CDR1 is KGHDR and CDR2 SFDVKD. The CDR3, as DNA: TGTGCCACCAGAGCCGGGCCAGATTCCTACGAGCAGTACTTC. Encoded protein: CATRAGPDSYEQYF.

This clonotype was recorded once. The chain combines TRBV7-9 with TRBJ2-7; TRBD1 might be the D (7 bases). Trimming shortened V by 3 bases and J by 1 base, and 19 bases separated the two germline ends. This CDR3 has 17 residues. The germline CDR1 and CDR2 sequences are SEHNR and FQNEAQ (reference sequence). Here the CDR3 reads CASSFPPLTGTSYEQYF. DNA for the CDR3: TGTGCCAGCAGCTTTCCCCCTTTGACAGGGACTTCCTACGAGCAGTACTTC.

This clonotype occurred a few times. The V and J genes are TRBV29-1 and TRBJ2-7, with TRBD1 matching over 7 bases. Germline V gives CDR1 SQVTM, CDR2 ANQGSEA. V dropped 2 bases and J dropped 3; count of bases not matched to a gene: 10. The CDR3 contains 15 residues. The CDR3 coding sequence is TGCAGCGTTGAACGGCTTGACAGGGTTAACTACGAGCAGTACTTC. This encodes CSVERLDRVNYEQYF.